This passage covers 14 T cell receptor beta chains from one sample sequenced in a study of T cells in Graves' hyperthyroidism and ophthalmopathy. The TCR beta CDR3 regions underwent amplification using RNA transcripts as the source. The TCR CDR3 was amplified in a first-round RT-PCR using the HTBI primer set. TCRdb itself ran the multiplex PCR reads through MiXCR, one entry per CDR3 protein. The table records approximately 300,000 distinct CDR3 sequences, about 17% of them present only once. Sequences were obtained from blood. Receptors originate from a woman aged 55-69 years with Graves' ophthalmopathy.

The J gene is TRBJ1-4, the V gene TRBV11-2; TRBD1 might be the D (6 bases). The germline gives CDR1 SGHAT, CDR2 FQNNGV. Trimming stripped 5 bases from V and 7 bases from J, with 17 bases between. This CDR3 comprises 15 residues. CDR3 bases: TGTGCCAGCAGCCGTTCGGGGGCAGTTGGTGAAAAACTGTTTTTT. It is translated as CASSRSGAVGEKLFF.

The chain uses TRBV5-1 and TRBJ1-2; D is perhaps TRBD1 (5 bases). Trimming removed 0 bases from V and 6 bases from J, with 15 bases in between. CDR3 length: 15 residues. From germline, CDR1 is SGHRS and CDR2 YFSETQ. The CDR3 is CASSLEGVLGDGYTF. For the CDR3, the DNA is TGCGCCAGCAGCTTGGAAGGGGTTTTAGGGGATGGCTACACCTTC.

The sample holds a few counts of this clonotype. V and J are TRBV10-3 and TRBJ1-6; D possibly corresponds to TRBD1 (6 bases). The CDR3 length is 17 residues. Trimming cost V 10 bases and J 5 bases, with 24 bases left between them. Germline V gives CDR1 ENHRY, CDR2 SYGVKD. CDR3 loop: CATKNTGTRGDNSPLHF. The CDR3, as DNA: TGTGCCACAAAAAATACCGGGACAAGGGGCGATAATTCACCCCTCCACTTT.

This clonotype was counted many times. The chain combines TRBV20-1 with TRBJ2-5; tentative D call: TRBD1 (5 bases). CDR1 is DFQATT and CDR2 is SNEGSKA in the germline V gene (reference sequence). Trimming pared 4 bases from V and 5 bases from J, leaving 17 bases between. The CDR3 runs 14 residues. Here the CDR3 DNA reads TGCAGTGCTACCCGGACCTCCAGGGCGGAGACCCAGTACTTC. Its protein product is CSATRTSRAETQYF.

The chain combines TRBV6-2 or TRBV6-3 with TRBJ1-5, with 8 bases identical to TRBD1. This CDR3 is 13 amino acids long. The V segment lost 6 bases and the J segment 6 bases; nucleotides outside the gene matches: 4. Germline V gene lookup returns CDR1 MNHEY and CDR2 SVGEGT. The CDR3 coding sequence is TGTGCCAGCAGCCCGGACAGGGCTCAGCCCCAGCATTTT. Amino acids: CASSPDRAQPQHF.

This clonotype was seen repeatedly, ten times or more. The rearrangement joins TRBV2 to TRBJ1-1; TRBD1 might be the D (5 bases). CDR1 SNHLY and CDR2 FYNNEI come from the germline V gene. CDR3 length equals 15 residues. V lost 6 bases and J lost 0, with 14 bases in between. CDR3 residues: CASRRGRTMNTEAFF. The DNA for the CDR3 is TGTGCCAGCAGAAGGGGACGGACCATGAACACTGAAGCTTTCTTT.

This CDR3 reads CATSDYPGLGETQYF. The CDR3 DNA is TGTGCCACCAGTGATTACCCCGGGTTGGGGGAGACCCAGTACTTC. The chain carries TRBV24-1 and TRBJ2-5; D gene unclear. The CDR3 sequence is 15 residues long. V lost 2 bases and J 5 bases, leaving 14 bases between the germline ends. Per germline, CDR1 KGHDR and CDR2 SFDVKD.

There are many counts of this clonotype. V gene TRBV7-9 combines with J gene TRBJ2-1; 11 bases agree with TRBD1. Germline V gives CDR1 SEHNR, CDR2 FQNEAQ (reference sequence). The CDR3 is 17 residues long. The junction had 15 bases not matched to a gene; V was cut back by 5 bases and J by 9 bases. The CDR3 DNA sequence: TGTGCCAGCAGCCCAAAATTTGGGACAGGGGGAATAAGTGAGCAGTTCTTC. Translated: CASSPKFGTGGISEQFF.

On this clonotype itself: This may stem from a read error, because a much larger clone lies one nucleotide away. The chain uses TRBV5-1 and TRBJ1-1, with D possibly TRBD1 on 5 matching bases. The CDR3 spans 14 residues. The germline CDR1 and CDR2 sequences are SGHRS and YFSETQ. The CDR3 region has the DNA TGCACCAGCGGCCAGGATTCGGGGGGCACTGAAGCTTTCTTT. It encodes CTSGQDSGGTEAFF.

In this sample, this clonotype turned up many times. CDR3 sequence reads: CSATGPLNTEAFF. The CDR3, as DNA: TGCAGTGCTACCGGGCCCTTGAACACTGAAGCTTTCTTT. The chain joins TRBV20-1 to TRBJ1-1; D is ambiguous. Germline V lookup: CDR1 DFQATT, CDR2 SNEGSKA (reference sequence). CDR3 length equals 13 residues. The V end was cut by 4 bases, the J end by 0 bases, with 9 bases between.

As to this clonotype: A much bigger clone sits one base away, suggesting this may be a read error. The chain uses TRBV30 and TRBJ2-5; the match to TRBD2 covers 10 bases. Looked up from germline, CDR1 is GTSNPN and CDR2 is SVGIG (reference sequence). The CDR3 loop spans 15 amino acids. The J segment lost 4 bases and the V segment lost 8 bases, leaving 13 bases of the junction unmatched. CDR3 sequence: CASRKASGRRETQYF. CDR3 bases: TGTGCCAGCAGGAAGGCTAGCGGGAGACGAGAGACCCAGTACTTC. The full variable domain, completed using reference TRBV30 and TRBJ2-5, is SQTIHQWPATLVQPVGSPLSLECTVEGTSNPNLYWYRQAAGRGLQLLFYSVGIGQISSEVPQNLSASRPQDRQFILSSKKLLLSDSGFYLCASRKASGRRETQYFGPGTRLLVL.

The chain combines TRBV5-8 with TRBJ1-6; D is ambiguous. CDR1 SGHTS and CDR2 YDEGEE come from the germline V gene. The CDR3 sequence is 16 residues long. Trimming left V 0 bases short and J 7 bases short, with 14 bases between. CDR3 nucleotides: TGTGCCAGCAGCTTGGGACCGGCGGTGGGGAATTCACCCCTCCACTTT. It translates to CASSLGPAVGNSPLHF.

This clonotype was detected many times. V gene TRBV29-1 combines with J gene TRBJ2-3; 8 positions match TRBD1. After removal of 6 bases from V and 5 bases from J, the junction contained 4 bases not matched to a gene. CDR3 size: 12 residues. In germline, CDR1 is SQVTM, CDR2 ANQGSEA. The CDR3 is CSVGQAGDTQYF. The CDR3 DNA follows: TGCAGCGTGGGACAGGCCGGAGATACGCAGTATTTT.

This clonotype has a count of ten or more. The chain uses TRBV29-1 and TRBJ2-5; 9 bases fit TRBD1. The CDR3 is 12 amino acids. Looked up from germline, CDR1 is SQVTM and CDR2 is ANQGSEA. Trimming at V came to 5 bases and at J to 5 bases, leaving 3 bases not matched to a gene. The CDR3: CSVHRGHETQYF. As DNA, the CDR3 is TGCAGCGTTCACAGGGGGCACGAGACCCAGTACTTC.